These T cell receptor beta chains were read from a single sample in a study of long-term antiretroviral therapy in people with HIV. Assay: immunoSEQ multiplex PCR; the TCRdb copy retains only in-frame clones and omits some. The sample gives 25,000 to 35,000 clones, 84% of which show up once; around 5.9% is in the top ten. This specimen was unsorted PBMCs, taken 0.4 years after starting antiretroviral therapy. These receptors came from a man between 18 and 29 years old with HIV. Both conserved end residues are trimmed from each CDR3. Fields, in order: V gene, J gene, CDR3 protein.

TRBV18	TRBJ2-7	ASSPERIYEQY
TRBV6-1	TRBJ1-2	ASSEIILTGQGAQGYT
TRBV13	TRBJ2-7	ASSHRTGRDSYEQY
TRBV7-9	TRBJ2-5	ASSLNREQYQETQY
TRBV6-5	TRBJ1-5	ASSRTGNSNQPQH
TRBV7-6	TRBJ2-1	ASSLNRGSYNEQF
TRBV27	TRBJ1-2	ASSPTRTGRRGYT
TRBV6-5	TRBJ2-7	ASSYSLHQSSYEQY
TRBV7-9	TRBJ1-3	ASSQGWDRRFHSGNTIY
TRBV27	TRBJ1-3	ASSFGTVESPIY
TRBV14	TRBJ2-2	ASRPRRIAGELF
TRBV6-5	TRBJ2-1	ASSIRDPAYNEQF
TRBV18	TRBJ1-5	ASSPNRVVGNQPQH
TRBV18	TRBJ1-4	ASSLYTVTGEKLF
TRBV5-1	TRBJ1-1	ASSLEGSEAF
TRBV18	TRBJ1-1	ASSPQTVDAF
TRBV2	TRBJ1-1	ASSQTGKPENTEAF
TRBV19	TRBJ1-1	ASSTPYRSLGARNTEAF
TRBV5-1	TRBJ1-1	ASTLRQGLTEAF
TRBV27	TRBJ1-1	ASSLMGDTEAF
TRBV9	TRBJ2-1	ASSPKDSTYNEQF
TRBV7-2	TRBJ1-1	ASSLVFPAPEAF
TRBV7-8	TRBJ2-1	ASRTGLAGLDEQF
TRBV27	TRBJ1-1	ASSFGQNTEAF
TRBV7-9	TRBJ2-3	ASSLARTSGEGTDTQY
TRBV19	TRBJ2-2	ASRREPGELF
TRBV19	TRBJ1-5	ASSILGSVNQPQH
TRBV19	TRBJ1-5	ASSIGNQPQH